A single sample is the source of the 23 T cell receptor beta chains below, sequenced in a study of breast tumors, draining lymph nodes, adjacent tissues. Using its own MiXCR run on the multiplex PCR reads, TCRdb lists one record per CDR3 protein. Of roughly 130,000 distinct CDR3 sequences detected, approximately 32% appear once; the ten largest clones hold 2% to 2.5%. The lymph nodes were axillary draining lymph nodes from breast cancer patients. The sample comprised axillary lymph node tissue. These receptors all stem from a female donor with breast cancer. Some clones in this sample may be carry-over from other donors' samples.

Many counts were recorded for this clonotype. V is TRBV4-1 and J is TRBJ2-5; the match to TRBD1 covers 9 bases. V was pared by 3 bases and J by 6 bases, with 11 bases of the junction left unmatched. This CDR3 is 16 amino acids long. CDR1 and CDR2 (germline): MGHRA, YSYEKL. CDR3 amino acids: CASSQGMGTGTKTQYF. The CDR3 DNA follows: TGCGCCAGCAGCCAGGGTATGGGGACAGGGACCAAGACCCAGTACTTC.

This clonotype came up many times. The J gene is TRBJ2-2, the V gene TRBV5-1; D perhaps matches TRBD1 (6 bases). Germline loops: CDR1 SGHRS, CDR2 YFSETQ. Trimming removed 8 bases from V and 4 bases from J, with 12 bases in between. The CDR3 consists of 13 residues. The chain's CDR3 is CASRGTTTGELFF. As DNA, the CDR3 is TGCGCCAGTAGGGGGACAACCACCGGGGAGCTGTTTTTT.

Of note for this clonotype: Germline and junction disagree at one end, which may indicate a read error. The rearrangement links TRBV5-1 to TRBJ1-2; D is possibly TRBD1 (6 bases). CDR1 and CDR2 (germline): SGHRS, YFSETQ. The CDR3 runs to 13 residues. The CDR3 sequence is CAGSLRGARGHTF. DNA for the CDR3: TGCGCCGGCAGCTTGCGGGGGGCGCGAGGCCACACCTTC.

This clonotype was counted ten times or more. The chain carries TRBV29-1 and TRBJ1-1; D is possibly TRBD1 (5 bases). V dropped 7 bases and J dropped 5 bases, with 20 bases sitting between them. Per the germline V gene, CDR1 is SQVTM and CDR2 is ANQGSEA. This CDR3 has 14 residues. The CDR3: CSALSGAGGTEAFF. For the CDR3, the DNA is TGCAGCGCCTTAAGCGGGGCGGGGGGGACTGAAGCTTTCTTT.

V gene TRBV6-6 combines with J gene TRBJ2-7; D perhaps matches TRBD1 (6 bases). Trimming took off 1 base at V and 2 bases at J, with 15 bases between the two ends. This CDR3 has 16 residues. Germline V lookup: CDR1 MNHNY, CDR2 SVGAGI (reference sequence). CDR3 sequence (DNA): TGTGCCAGCAGTTACTTAAGAGTACAGGGAGCCTACGAGCAGTACTTC. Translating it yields CASSYLRVQGAYEQYF.

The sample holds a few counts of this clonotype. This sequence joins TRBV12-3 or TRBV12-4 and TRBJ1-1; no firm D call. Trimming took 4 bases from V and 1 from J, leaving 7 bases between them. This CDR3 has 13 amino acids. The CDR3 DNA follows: TGTGCCAGCAGTTCACGACAGAACACTGAAGCTTTCTTT. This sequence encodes CASSSRQNTEAFF.

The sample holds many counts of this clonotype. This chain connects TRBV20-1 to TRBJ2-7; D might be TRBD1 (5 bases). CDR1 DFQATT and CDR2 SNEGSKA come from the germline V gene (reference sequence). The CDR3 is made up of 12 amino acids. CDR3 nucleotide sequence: TGCAGCGCCCAGGGCGACCTTGGCGAGCAGTACTTC. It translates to CSAQGDLGEQYF.

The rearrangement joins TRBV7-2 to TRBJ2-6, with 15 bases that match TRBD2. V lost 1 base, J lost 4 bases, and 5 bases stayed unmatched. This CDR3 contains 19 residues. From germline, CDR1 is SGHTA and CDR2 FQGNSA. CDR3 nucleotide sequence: TGTGCCAGCAGCTTAGTAGGACTAGCGGGGGGGCCCGGGGCCAACGTCCTGACTTTC. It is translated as CASSLVGLAGGPGANVLTF.

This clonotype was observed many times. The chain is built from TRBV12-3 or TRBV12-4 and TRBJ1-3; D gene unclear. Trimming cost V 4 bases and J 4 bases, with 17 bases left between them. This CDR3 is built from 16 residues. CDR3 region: CASSSRGEISGNTIYF. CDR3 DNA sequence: TGTGCCAGCAGTTCCCGTGGGGAAATCTCAGGAAACACCATATATTTT.

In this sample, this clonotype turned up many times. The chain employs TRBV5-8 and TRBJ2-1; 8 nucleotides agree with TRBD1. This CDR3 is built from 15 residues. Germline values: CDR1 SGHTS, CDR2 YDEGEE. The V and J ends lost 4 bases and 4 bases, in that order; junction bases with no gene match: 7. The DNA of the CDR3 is TGTGCCAGCAGCATTGGACAGGGACGGTACAATGAGCAGTTCTTC. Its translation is CASSIGQGRYNEQFF. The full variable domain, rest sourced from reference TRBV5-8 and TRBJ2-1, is EAGVTQSPTHLIKTRGQQATLRCSPISGHTSVYWYQQALGLGLQFLLWYDEGEERNRGNFPPRFSGRQFPNYSSELNVNALELEDSALYLCASSIGQGRYNEQFFGPGTRLTVL.

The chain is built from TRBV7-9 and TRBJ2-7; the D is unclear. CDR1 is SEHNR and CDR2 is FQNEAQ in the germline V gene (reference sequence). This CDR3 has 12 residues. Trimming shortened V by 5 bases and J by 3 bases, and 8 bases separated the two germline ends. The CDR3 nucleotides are TGTGCCAGCAGCGCGGAGCTCTACGAGCAGTACTTC. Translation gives CASSAELYEQYF. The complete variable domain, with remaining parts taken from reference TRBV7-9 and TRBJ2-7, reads DTGVSQNPRHKITKRGQNVTFRCDPISEHNRLYWYRQTLGQGPEFLTYFQNEAQLEKSRLLSDRFSAERPKGSFSTLEIQRTEQGDSAMYLCASSAELYEQYFGPGTRLTVT.

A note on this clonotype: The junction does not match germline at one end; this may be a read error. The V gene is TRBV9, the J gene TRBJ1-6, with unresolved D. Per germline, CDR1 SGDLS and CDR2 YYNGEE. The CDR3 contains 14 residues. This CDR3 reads CASSQDPWTAPLPF. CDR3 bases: TGTGCTAGCAGCCAAGACCCTTGGACGGCACCCCTCCCCTTT.

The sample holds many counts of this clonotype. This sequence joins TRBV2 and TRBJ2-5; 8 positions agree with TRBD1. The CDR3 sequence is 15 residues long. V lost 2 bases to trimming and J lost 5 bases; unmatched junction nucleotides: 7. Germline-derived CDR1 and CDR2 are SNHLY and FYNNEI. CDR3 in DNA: TGTGCCAGCAGTGAAAGGACAGGGACACGGGAGACCCAGTACTTC. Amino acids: CASSERTGTRETQYF.

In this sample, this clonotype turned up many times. Here the CDR3 reads CASNTQGAYGYTF. Written as DNA, the CDR3 is TGTGCCAGTAACACGCAGGGTGCCTATGGCTACACCTTC. The J gene is TRBJ1-2, the V gene TRBV19, with a possible D match to TRBD1 (5 bases). Germline V lookup: CDR1 LNHDA, CDR2 SQIVND (reference sequence). This CDR3 spans 13 amino acids. V was cut by 7 bases and J by 4 bases, with 13 bases left in between.

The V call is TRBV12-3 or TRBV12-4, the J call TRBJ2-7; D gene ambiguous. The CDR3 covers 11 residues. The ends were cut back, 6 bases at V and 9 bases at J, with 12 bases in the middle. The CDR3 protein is CASRGTDTQYV. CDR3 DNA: TGTGCCAGCAGGGGAACAGATACGCAGTACGTC.

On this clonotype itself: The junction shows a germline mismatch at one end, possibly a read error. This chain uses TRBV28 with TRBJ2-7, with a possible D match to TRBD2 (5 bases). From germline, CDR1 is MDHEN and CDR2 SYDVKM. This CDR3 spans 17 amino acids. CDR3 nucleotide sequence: TGTGCCAGCAGTCTTGATCCTGGGTCCCGGGGTCCCTACGGGCAGTACTTC. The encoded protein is CASSLDPGSRGPYGQYF.

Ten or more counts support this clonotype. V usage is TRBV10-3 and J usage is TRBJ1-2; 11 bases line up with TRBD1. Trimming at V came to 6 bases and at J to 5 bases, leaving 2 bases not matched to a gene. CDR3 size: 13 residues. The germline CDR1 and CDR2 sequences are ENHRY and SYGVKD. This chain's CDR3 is CAIRGTGGYGYTF. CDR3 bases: TGTGCCATCAGAGGGACAGGGGGGTATGGCTACACCTTC.

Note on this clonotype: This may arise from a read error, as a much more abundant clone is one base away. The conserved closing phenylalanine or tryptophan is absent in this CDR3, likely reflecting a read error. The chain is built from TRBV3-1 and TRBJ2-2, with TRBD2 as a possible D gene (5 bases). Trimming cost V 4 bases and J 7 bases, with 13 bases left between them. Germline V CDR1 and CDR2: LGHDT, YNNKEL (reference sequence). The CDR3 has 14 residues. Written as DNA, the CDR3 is TGTGCCAGCAGCCTACGGGGAAGGGACGGGGAGCTGTTTTCT. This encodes CASSLRGRDGELFS.

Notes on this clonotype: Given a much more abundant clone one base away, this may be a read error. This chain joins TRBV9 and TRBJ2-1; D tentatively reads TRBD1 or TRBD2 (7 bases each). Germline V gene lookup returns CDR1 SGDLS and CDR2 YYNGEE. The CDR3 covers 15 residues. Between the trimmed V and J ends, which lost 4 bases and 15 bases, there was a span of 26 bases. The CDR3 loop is CASSSTTPTGTKPFF. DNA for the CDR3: TGTGCCAGCAGCTCTACCACGCCGACAGGGACTAAGCCGTTCTTC. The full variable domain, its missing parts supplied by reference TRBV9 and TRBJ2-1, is DSGVTQTPKHLITATGQRVTLRCSPRSGDLSVYWYQQSLDQGLQFLIQYYNGEERAKGNILERFSAQQFPDLHSELNLSSLELGDSALYFCASSSTTPTGTKPFFGPGTRLTVL.

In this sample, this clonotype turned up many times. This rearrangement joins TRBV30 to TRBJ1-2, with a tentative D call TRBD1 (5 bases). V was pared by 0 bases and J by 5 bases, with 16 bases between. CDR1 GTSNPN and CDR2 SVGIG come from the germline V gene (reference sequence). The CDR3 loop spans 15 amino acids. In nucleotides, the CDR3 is TGTGCCTGGAGTGTACGATGGGGGATGGGGTATGGCTACACCTTC. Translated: CAWSVRWGMGYGYTF.

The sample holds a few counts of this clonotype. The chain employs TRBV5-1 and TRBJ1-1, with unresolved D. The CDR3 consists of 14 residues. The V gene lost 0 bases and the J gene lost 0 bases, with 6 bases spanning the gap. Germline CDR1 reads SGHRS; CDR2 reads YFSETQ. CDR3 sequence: CASSLGAMNTEAFF. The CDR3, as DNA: TGCGCCAGCAGCTTGGGGGCCATGAACACTGAAGCTTTCTTT.

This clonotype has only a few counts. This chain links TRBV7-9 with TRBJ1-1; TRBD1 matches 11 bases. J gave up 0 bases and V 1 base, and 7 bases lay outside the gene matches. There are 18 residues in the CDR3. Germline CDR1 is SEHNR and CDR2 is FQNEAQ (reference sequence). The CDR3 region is CASSLGTGGYGMNTEAFF. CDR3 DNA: TGTGCCAGCAGCTTAGGGACAGGGGGCTATGGCATGAACACTGAAGCTTTCTTT.

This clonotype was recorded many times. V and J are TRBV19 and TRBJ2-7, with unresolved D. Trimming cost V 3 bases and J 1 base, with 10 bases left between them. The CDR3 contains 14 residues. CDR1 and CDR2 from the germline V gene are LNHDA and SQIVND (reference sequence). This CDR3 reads CASSIRGDSYEQYF. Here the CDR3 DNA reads TGTGCCAGTAGTATCCGTGGAGATTCCTACGAGCAGTACTTC.